Below are 24 T cell receptor beta chains sequenced from a single sample in a study of T cell repertoires in ileal Crohn's disease (dated by TCRdb to between 2018 and 2021). According to the study, the label for this sample's time point signals: neoterminal ileum biopsy at postoperative endoscopy, about 6 months after surgery. Library preparation employed the immunoSEQ multiplex PCR assay. TCRdb retrieved this table from immuneACCESS and kept in-frame rearrangements only. Not all clones are present; in checked studies, unresolved V genes account for under half, and no reason is known for the remainder. This sample comprises approximately 15,000 clones, just under 80% of them detected only once. The ten largest clones represent 4.1% of the sample. Material for sequencing was ileal tissue. Receptor source: an adult with Crohn's disease.

This chain connects TRBV6-1 to TRBJ2-1; 10 bases are a match to TRBD2. J lost 4 bases, V lost 2 bases, and 5 bases had no gene match. CDR1 is MNHNS, CDR2 SASEGT, per germline. The length of the CDR3 is 16 residues. In nucleotides, the CDR3 is TGTGCCAGCAGTGAACACACTAGCGGGATATACAATGAGCAGTTCTTC. It is translated as CASSEHTSGIYNEQFF.

A few counts support this clone. The rearrangement uses TRBV4-1 and TRBJ1-2, with TRBD1 matching over 9 bases. Germline V CDR1 and CDR2: MGHRA, YSYEKL. This CDR3 has 15 residues. With V trimmed by 1 base and J by 6 bases, 6 bases remained unmatched. CDR3 in amino acids: CASSQATDRGDGYTF. The DNA of the CDR3 is TGCGCCAGCAGCCAAGCCACCGACAGGGGGGATGGCTACACCTTC.

The V call is TRBV6-6, the J call TRBJ1-1; TRBD1 is a possible D gene (5 bases). The CDR3 covers 15 residues. Germline-derived CDR1 and CDR2 are MNHNY and SVGAGI (reference sequence). Between the trimmed V and J ends, which lost 6 bases and 5 bases, there was a span of 19 bases. The CDR3 DNA reads as TGTGCCAGCAGCCCCGCCGACAGAACCGGGACTGAAGCTTTCTTT. Translation: CASSPADRTGTEAFF.

This clone has just a few counts. V and J are TRBV6-5 and TRBJ1-5, with D hard to call. Trimming removed 6 bases from V and 2 bases from J, with 11 bases in between. The length of the CDR3 is 14 residues. Germline-derived CDR1 and CDR2 are MNHEY and SVGAGI. The DNA for the CDR3 is TGTGCCAGCAGAAACATTGTGGGCAATCAGCCCCAGCATTTT. Protein sequence: CASRNIVGNQPQHF.

V usage is TRBV6-1 and J usage is TRBJ1-6; no clear D. Germline CDR1 MNHNS, CDR2 SASEGT. V lost 4 bases and J lost 0, with 7 bases in between. This CDR3 spans 15 amino acids. The CDR3: CASSGLASYNSPLHF. CDR3 nucleotide sequence: TGTGCCAGCAGTGGGTTAGCCTCCTATAATTCACCCCTCCACTTT.

This chain connects TRBV29-1 to TRBJ2-2, with TRBD2 matching over 8 bases. The CDR3 extends over 15 amino acids. The V segment lost 3 bases and the J segment 4 bases; nucleotides outside the gene matches: 7. Germline V lookup: CDR1 SQVTM, CDR2 ANQGSEA. For the CDR3, the DNA is TGCAGCGTTGATAAGGCGGGAGGCGCCACCGGGGAGCTGTTTTTT. This gives the protein CSVDKAGGATGELFF.

The V and J genes are TRBV29-1 and TRBJ2-2; 8 bases are a match to TRBD1. J gave up 6 bases and V 7 bases, and 22 bases lay outside the gene matches. This CDR3 has 18 amino acids. Germline V lookup: CDR1 SQVTM, CDR2 ANQGSEA. The CDR3 DNA is TGCAGCGACATACCGAACCACAGGGGGAGTTTTTATGCCGGGGAGCTGTTTTTT. Encoded protein: CSDIPNHRGSFYAGELFF.

This chain links TRBV19 with TRBJ1-4; a possible D gene is TRBD1 (5 bases). This CDR3 is 15 amino acids long. CDR1 LNHDA and CDR2 SQIVND come from the germline V gene (reference sequence). Trimming shortened V by 7 bases and J by 3 bases, and 15 bases separated the two germline ends. The CDR3 sequence: CASTPGTSANEKLFF. CDR3 DNA: TGTGCCAGTACCCCCGGGACTTCGGCTAATGAAAAACTGTTTTTT.

The rearrangement uses TRBV7-6 and TRBJ2-7; no clear D. This CDR3 has 16 amino acids. CDR1 and CDR2 from the germline V gene are SGHVS and FNYEAQ. V lost 1 base and J lost 6, with 19 bases in between. This CDR3 is CASSLGPQTPLGEQYF. The CDR3 coding sequence is TGTGCCAGCAGCTTAGGCCCCCAAACCCCCTTAGGCGAGCAGTACTTC. The full variable domain, rest sourced from reference TRBV7-6 and TRBJ2-7, is GAGVSQSPRYKVTKRGQDVALRCDPISGHVSLYWYRQALGQGPEFLTYFNYEAQQDKSGLPNDRFSAERPEGSISTLTIQRTEQRDSAMYRCASSLGPQTPLGEQYFGPGTRLTVT.

The chain links TRBV7-2 to TRBJ2-7, with D unresolved. Trimming took off 7 bases at V and 3 bases at J, with 16 bases between the two ends. CDR3 length: 14 residues. The germline gives CDR1 SGHTA, CDR2 FQGNSA. The chain's CDR3 is CASTPSTWGYEQYF. CDR3 coding DNA: TGTGCCAGCACCCCCTCCACTTGGGGCTACGAGCAGTACTTC.

The rearrangement uses TRBV7-2 and TRBJ2-1; TRBD2 aligns across 9 bases. Germline lookup yields CDR1 SGHTA and CDR2 FQGNSA. The CDR3 extends over 15 amino acids. V was clipped by 1 base and J by 5 bases; unmatched bases: 3. This CDR3 is CASSLGLAGNNEQFF. The CDR3 nucleotides read TGTGCCAGCAGCTTAGGCCTAGCGGGGAACAATGAGCAGTTCTTC.

The gene calls are TRBV29-1 and TRBJ2-1; TRBD2 is a possible D gene (5 bases). CDR3 length equals 12 residues. V lost 6 bases, J lost 3 bases, and 9 bases lay in between. The germline V gene encodes CDR1 SQVTM and CDR2 ANQGSEA. The CDR3 spells CSVGLNYNEQFF. As DNA, the CDR3 is TGCAGCGTCGGACTTAACTACAATGAGCAGTTCTTC.

This clone occurred once. The chain recombines TRBV4-3 with TRBJ1-2; D possibly corresponds to TRBD1 (6 bases). Trimming removed 0 bases at V and 4 bases at J, with 12 bases between. The CDR3 covers 15 residues. Germline V CDR1 and CDR2: LGHNA, YSLEER. DNA of the CDR3: TGCGCCAGCAGCCAAGAACGACAGGTCTTCTATGGCTACACCTTC. Translated: CASSQERQVFYGYTF.

The gene calls are TRBV10-2 and TRBJ2-5, with a possible D match to TRBD1 (5 bases). V lost 0 bases, J lost 9 bases, and 17 bases lay in between. Looked up from germline, CDR1 is WSHSY and CDR2 is SAAADI. The CDR3 extends over 15 amino acids. The CDR3 sequence: CASSESGQGKRPQYF. In DNA form, the CDR3 reads TGCGCCAGCAGTGAGTCGGGGCAGGGTAAGAGACCCCAGTACTTC.

The rearrangement links TRBV28 to TRBJ2-1; D is possibly TRBD1 (6 bases). This CDR3 is built from 13 residues. In germline, CDR1 is MDHEN, CDR2 SYDVKM. The germline V and J ends were trimmed by 7 bases and 2 bases, with 9 bases remaining between them. DNA of the CDR3: TGTGCCAGCAAAAAGGGGGCCTACAATGAGCAGTTCTTC. It is translated as CASKKGAYNEQFF.

The V call is TRBV30, the J call TRBJ2-5; 7 bases line up with TRBD2. Germline V gene lookup returns CDR1 GTSNPN and CDR2 SVGIG (reference sequence). The CDR3 is 13 amino acids. Unmatched junction bases numbered 5, after V lost 2 bases and J lost 5 bases. CDR3 nucleotide sequence: TGTGCCTGGAGTCTAGCGGACCGGGAGACCCAGTACTTC. Translated, it gives CAWSLADRETQYF.

This clone rates as medium-sized. The chain has TRBV6-6 and TRBJ2-1; D remains unclear. The CDR3 contains 12 residues. Germline loops: CDR1 MNHNY, CDR2 SVGAGI (reference sequence). Trimming stripped 0 bases from V and 6 bases from J, with 3 bases between. The CDR3 is CASSYSSNEQFF. CDR3 DNA: TGTGCCAGCAGTTACTCTAGCAATGAGCAGTTCTTC.

The chain combines TRBV7-2 with TRBJ2-1; 7 bases match TRBD1. Unmatched junction bases numbered 1, after V lost 3 bases and J lost 5 bases. CDR1 and CDR2 (germline): SGHTA, FQGNSA. The CDR3 length is 13 residues. CDR3 amino acids: CASSLGQNNEQFF. The DNA of the CDR3 is TGTGCCAGCAGCTTGGGACAGAACAATGAGCAGTTCTTC.

The J gene is TRBJ1-6, the V gene TRBV11-2; no clear D. The CDR3 spans 15 residues. The germline gives CDR1 SGHAT, CDR2 FQNNGV. Trimming took 1 base from V and 5 from J, leaving 9 bases between them. CDR3 bases: TGTGCCAGCAGCTTAGTTTCGTGGGATAATTCACCCCTCCACTTT. Protein product: CASSLVSWDNSPLHF. Complete variable domain (other parts from reference TRBV11-2 and TRBJ1-6): EAGVAQSPRYKIIEKRQSVAFWCNPISGHATLYWYQQILGQGPKLLIQFQNNGVVDDSQLPKDRFSAERLKGVDSTLKIQPAKLEDSAVYLCASSLVSWDNSPLHFGNGTRLTVT.

CDR3 sequence: CATAWGQPNEKLFF. The CDR3 coding sequence is TGTGCCACCGCCTGGGGACAGCCTAATGAAAAACTGTTTTTT. The V gene is TRBV15, the J gene TRBJ1-4; 7 positions match TRBD1. The junction had 6 bases not matched to a gene; V was cut back by 8 bases and J by 3 bases. The length of the CDR3 is 14 residues. Germline CDR1 is LNHNV and CDR2 is YYDKDF (reference sequence).

The rearrangement uses TRBV7-9 and TRBJ1-2, with 7 bases matching TRBD1. The J segment lost 14 bases and the V segment lost 5 bases, leaving 11 bases of the junction unmatched. From germline, CDR1 is SEHNR and CDR2 FQNEAQ (reference sequence). The CDR3 runs 12 residues. As DNA, the CDR3 is TGTGCCAGCAGCAGTACGGACAGGCTCATGACCTTC. Protein sequence: CASSSTDRLMTF.

The CDR3 is CASSTGREGKLFF. DNA for the CDR3: TGTGCCAGCTCGACAGGGAGGGAAGGAAAACTGTTTTTT. The chain joins TRBV18 to TRBJ1-4, with 7 bases that match TRBD1. The germline CDR1 and CDR2 sequences are KGHSH and LQKENI. The junction had 8 bases not matched to a gene; V was cut back by 6 bases and J by 10 bases. The CDR3 covers 13 residues.

The CDR3 sequence: CASSLGGDREETQYF. CDR3 bases: TGTGCCAGCAGCTTAGGAGGGGACAGGGAGGAGACCCAGTACTTC. This rearrangement joins TRBV11-2 to TRBJ2-5, with 9 bases matching TRBD1. CDR3 length equals 15 residues. CDR1 SGHAT and CDR2 FQNNGV come from the germline V gene. V was clipped by 1 base and J by 5 bases; unmatched bases: 5.

CDR3 amino acids: CASSDGGGSSYNEQFF. In nucleotides, the CDR3 is TGTGCCAGCAGTGATGGGGGAGGGAGCTCCTACAATGAGCAGTTCTTC. The V call is TRBV6-4, the J call TRBJ2-1; 7 nucleotides line up with TRBD2. After removal of 3 bases from V and 0 bases from J, the junction contained 5 bases not matched to a gene. CDR3 size: 16 residues. Germline lookup yields CDR1 MRHNA and CDR2 SNTAGT.